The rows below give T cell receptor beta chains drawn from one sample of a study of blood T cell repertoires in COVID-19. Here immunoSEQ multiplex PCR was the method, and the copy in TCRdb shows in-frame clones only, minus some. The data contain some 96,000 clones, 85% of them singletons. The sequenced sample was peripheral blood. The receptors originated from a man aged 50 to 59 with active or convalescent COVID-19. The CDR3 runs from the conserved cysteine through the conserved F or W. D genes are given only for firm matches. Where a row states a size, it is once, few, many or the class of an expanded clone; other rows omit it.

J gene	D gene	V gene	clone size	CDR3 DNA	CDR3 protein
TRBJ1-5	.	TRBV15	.	TGTGCCACCAGCAGGACAGCTAAAAATCAGCCCCAGCATTTT	CATSRTAKNQPQHF
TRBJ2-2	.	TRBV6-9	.	TGTGCCAGCAGCACAGGGCCCACCGGGGAGCTGTTTTTT	CASSTGPTGELFF
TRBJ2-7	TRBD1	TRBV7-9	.	TGTGCCAGCTCCCTAAGACAGGGGACCCACGAGCAGTACTTC	CASSLRQGTHEQYF
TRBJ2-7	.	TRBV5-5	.	TGTGCCAGCAGCTTCGGTCAGGGGCTATACGAGCAGTACTTC	CASSFGQGLYEQYF
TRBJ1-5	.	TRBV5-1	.	TGCGCCAGCAGCTTGGAAGGTGGGGGGGATCAGCCCCAGCATTTT	CASSLEGGGDQPQHF
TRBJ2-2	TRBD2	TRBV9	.	TGTGCCAGCAGGGAGAGACTAGCCGGCACCGGGGAGCTGTTTTTT	CASRERLAGTGELFF
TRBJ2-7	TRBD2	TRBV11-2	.	TGTGCCAGCAGCCTCAGCGGGGGGAGCTCCTACGAGCAGTACTTC	CASSLSGGSSYEQYF
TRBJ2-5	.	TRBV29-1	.	TGCAGCGTTGACCCGGGGTTAGAGACCCAGTACTTC	CSVDPGLETQYF
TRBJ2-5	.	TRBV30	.	TGTGCCTGGAGTGTAGGCTGGGAGGCTCAGCAAAAAGAGACCCAGTACTTC	CAWSVGWEAQQKETQYF
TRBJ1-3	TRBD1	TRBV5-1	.	TGCGCCAGCAGCCAAGGACAGGGGGCGTCCAGTGGATACACCATATATTTT	CASSQGQGASSGYTIYF
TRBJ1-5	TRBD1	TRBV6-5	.	TGTGCCAGCAGGGGGACAGGGGAGATTCAGCCCCAGCATTTT	CASRGTGEIQPQHF
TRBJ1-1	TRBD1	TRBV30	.	TGTGCCTGGAGACCCGGGACAGGGCTTGAAGCTTTCTTT	CAWRPGTGLEAFF
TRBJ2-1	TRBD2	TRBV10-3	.	TGTGCCATCAGTGAGGGGACTAGCGACTCCTACAATGAGCAGTTCTTC	CAISEGTSDSYNEQFF
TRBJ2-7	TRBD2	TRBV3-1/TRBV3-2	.	TGTGCCAGCAGTACTAGCGGGAGATTTCTCGAGCAGTACTTC	CASSTSGRFLEQYF
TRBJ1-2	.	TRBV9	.	TGTGCCAGCAGCGTCGAGGCGTCCGTGGGGCGCCGCGATGGCTACACCTTC	CASSVEASVGRRDGYTF
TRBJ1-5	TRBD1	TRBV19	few	TGTGCCAGTAGCCGACAGGGTAGCAATCAGCCCCAGCATTTT	CASSRQGSNQPQHF
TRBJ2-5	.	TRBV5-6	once	TGTGCCAGCAGCTTGGGCCCACCGGGTAAAGAGACCCAGTACTTC	CASSLGPPGKETQYF
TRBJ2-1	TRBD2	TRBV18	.	TGTGCCAGCTCGCAGAATAGCGGGGCTAGCTCCTACAATGAGCAGTTCTTC	CASSQNSGASSYNEQFF
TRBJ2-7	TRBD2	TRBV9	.	TGTGCCAGCAGCGTAGGGAGCGGGGGTACCTACGAGCAGTACTTC	CASSVGSGGTYEQYF
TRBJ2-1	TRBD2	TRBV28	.	TGTGCCAGCAGTTTATATACGACTAGCGGGAGGGCTGAGCAGTTCTTC	CASSLYTTSGRAEQFF
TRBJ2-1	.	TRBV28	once	TGTGCCAGCAGTTATTCCAGGACCTACAATGAGCAGTTCTTC	CASSYSRTYNEQFF
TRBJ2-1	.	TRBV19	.	TGTGCCAGTAGACGGGACTCCTACAATGAGCAGTTCTTC	CASRRDSYNEQFF
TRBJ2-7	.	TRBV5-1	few	TGCGCCAGCAGCTTAGAGGGTTCCGTCTCCTACGAGCAGTACTTC	CASSLEGSVSYEQYF
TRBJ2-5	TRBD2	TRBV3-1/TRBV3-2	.	TGTGCCAGCAGCCCTCGGCTAGCGGGAGAGGAGACCCAGTACTTC	CASSPRLAGEETQYF
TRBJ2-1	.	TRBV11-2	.	TGTGCCAGCAGCTTAGTAGGGGGGGGGACCGGGACTGAGCAGTTCTTC	CASSLVGGGTGTEQFF
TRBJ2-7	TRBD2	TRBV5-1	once	TGCGCCAGCAGTACCGGGACTAGCGGATACGAGCAGTACTTC	CASSTGTSGYEQYF
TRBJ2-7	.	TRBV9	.	TGTGCCAGCAGCGTAGGGGGGCTGTCCTACGAGCAGTACTTC	CASSVGGLSYEQYF